This TCR beta chain derives from a study of cytomegalovirus exposure and HLA in healthy donors. Study in general: HLA-typed donors were the source of 83 million or so unique TCRs, which an early data release held.

To note about this clone: What it binds is not known.

J was trimmed by 0 bases and V by 7 bases; bases with no gene match: 6. CDR1 and CDR2 from the germline V gene are SQVTM and ANQGSEA. This CDR3 comprises 16 residues. Findings and limits, study-wide: In presence/absence analyses, roughly uniform sequencing depth across donors was assumed.

60 Vbeta and 13 Jbeta primers were used in PCR. Data came from immunoSEQ multiplex PCR; TCRdb stores just in-frame clones and leaves some out. This table holds about 210,000 clones, around 79% found once. The receptor's source is a male donor in good health and CMV-seronegative. Specimen: PBMCs. The genes are TRBV29-1 and TRBJ2-3; 14 nucleotides align to TRBD2. The CDR3: CSGGLAGVMSTDTQYF. The CDR3 nucleotides are TGCAGCGGGGGACTAGCGGGGGTCATGAGCACAGATACGCAGTATTTT.